This T cell receptor beta chain was found in a study of CD8+ T cells in alopecia areata (dated by TCRdb to 2016 to 2018). Background for the entire study: Treated patients were enrolled in an open-label pilot trial of oral tofacitinib at 5 to 10 mg twice daily for moderate-to-severe alopecia areata. Patients received tofacitinib for 6 to 18 months and were then followed off drug for 6 months to check for delayed response and recurrence. The SALT score, which quantifies the percentage of affected scalp surface area, was used to measure disease severity in treated patients. The study used high-throughput TCRbeta sequencing to examine T cell clonal expansion in alopecia areata, in both the C3H/HeJ mouse model and human patients. Scalp tissue and sorted CD4+ and CD8+ peripheral blood T cells from patchy and totalis/universalis alopecia areata patients and from healthy controls were covered by human TCRbeta sequencing. Tofacitinib-treated patients had biopsies at baseline and at 4 and 24 weeks of treatment, with a later scalp biopsy in several patients. Clonality in the scalp was compared among normal scalp (n=4), patchy alopecia areata scalp (n=8), and alopecia totalis/universalis scalp (n=8). RNA was obtained with the PAXgene miRNA kit for fixed scalp, the miRNeasy kit for PBMCs, and the RNeasy kit for mouse skin. immunoSEQ multiplex PCR using 35 Vbeta forward primers and 13 Jbeta reverse primers was used to amplify TCRbeta CDR3 regions. General study outcomes and caveats: Many expanded lesional clones persisted in scalp and blood during tofacitinib treatment, which may partly explain relapse after stopping treatment. Because the treated cohort was small and had only one nonresponder, larger studies are needed to examine links between baseline CD8+ expansion and response. Higher clonality and more expanded CD8+ clones were observed in lesional scalp than in normal scalp, particularly in alopecia totalis/universalis, a finding suggestive of antigenic drive. Unlike mouse skin, where gammadelta T cells dominate, normal human skin contains resident alphabeta T cells that get sequenced too, which complicates analysis of the scalp TCR repertoire. Tofacitinib significantly lowered scalp clonality and the number of expanded CD8+ clones among the top 100 scalp clones. Shared TCR sequences between patients were less evident than in mice, which may be partly attributable to HLA diversity in the patient population.

To note about this clone: It has no known antigen specificity. Per-base quality was not reported, and no clone a single base away is much larger than it.

The time point label, as the study defines it: 4 weeks on oral tofacitinib. What the treatment or condition label conveys for this sample: oral pan-JAK inhibitor, 5-10 mg twice daily. Lesional scalp punch biopsies and peripheral blood were obtained from alopecia areata patients. PBMCs were separated by density centrifugation and stained for CD3, CD4 and CD8, after which CD4+ and CD8+ T cells were sorted on a FACSAria. The library was produced with the immunoSEQ multiplex PCR assay. To provide template for TCR sequencing, every sample had RNA extracted and reverse transcribed into cDNA. First-strand cDNA was synthesized with SuperScript III using a 2:1 mix of oligo-dT and random hexamers. A synthetic immune receptor repertoire was used to measure amplification bias, and any remaining bias was corrected computationally. The study's processing was this. Raw reads were preprocessed for error removal, and CDR3 was defined according to IMGT conventions as running from the conserved cysteine to phenylalanine. Clonality was computed by normalizing Shannon entropy by log2 of the number of productive unique TCRs and subtracting the result from 1. Whether each scalp clone was CD4 or CD8 was inferred by checking scalp TCRbeta sequences against the CD4 and CD8 repertoires from sorted blood. Here the immuneACCESS table is served through TCRdb, limited to in-frame sequences with V and J called. Missing clones are a known gap in these copies; in checked studies unresolved V genes cover under half, and the rest lacks a known reason. V and J calls plus clone size are reproduced from that table; the DNA served to infer D and trimming. This sample comprises more than 95,000 clones, approximately 52% of them detected only once. The ten largest make up around 30% of the sample.

The CDR3 goes from the cysteine to the phenylalanine over 15 residues. Just the 45-base CDR3 DNA is kept, in frame starting at base 1. CDR1 and CDR2, per the germline V gene, are SGHVS and FQNEAQ. Trimming takes 5 bases off V and 8 bases off J; junction bases not matched to a gene: 12. The TCR was taken from a human donor with alopecia areata. Sequencing was performed on CD8+ T cells sorted from blood, taken at week 4, from a patient treated with tofacitinib. The chain couples TRBV7-8 to TRBJ2-1, with 7 junctional bases fitting TRBD2. Here is the DNA: TGTGCCAGCAGCGCCGGGAACGGGGGGAGGTATGAGCAGTTCTTC. Its amino acids are CASSAGNGGRYEQFF.